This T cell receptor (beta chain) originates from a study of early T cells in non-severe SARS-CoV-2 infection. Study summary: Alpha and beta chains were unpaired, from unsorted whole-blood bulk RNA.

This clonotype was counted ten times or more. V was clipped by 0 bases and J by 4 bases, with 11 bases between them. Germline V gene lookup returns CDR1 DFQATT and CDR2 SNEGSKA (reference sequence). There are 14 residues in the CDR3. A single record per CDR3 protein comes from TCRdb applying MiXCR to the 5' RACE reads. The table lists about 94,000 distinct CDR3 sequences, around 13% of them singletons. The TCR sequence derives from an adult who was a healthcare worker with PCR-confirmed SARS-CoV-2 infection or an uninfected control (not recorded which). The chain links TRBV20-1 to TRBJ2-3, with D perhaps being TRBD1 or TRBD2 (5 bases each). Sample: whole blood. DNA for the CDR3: TGCAGTGCTAGAGATAGACTGGGGGCAGATACGCAGTATTTT. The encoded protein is CSARDRLGADTQYF.